The source of this T cell receptor beta chain is a study of shared clonotypes between healthy human individuals. Findings and caveats of the study: The rarefaction results pointed to incomplete sorted-subset sequencing despite large depth. In contrast to clonotypes shared by all four donors, non-shared clonotypes had lower generation probabilities.

V lost 0 bases, J lost 6 bases, and 5 bases stayed unmatched. The germline CDR1 and CDR2 sequences are MNHEY and SVGAGI. This CDR3 is built from 16 residues. TCRdb's copy holds only in-frame clones and misses some; the assay was immunoSEQ multiplex PCR. The sample includes more than 500,000 clones, around 95% of them seen just once. In the case of this clone: Its antigen is not known.

The chain combines TRBV6-5 with TRBJ2-1; TRBD2 agrees at 10 bases. The material sequenced was naive CD4+ T cells sorted from blood. Subset specified: CD45RA+ positively selected. This TCR was recovered from a woman in her 30s in good health. Here the CDR3 DNA reads TGTGCCAGCAGTTACTCGAGAGCGGGAGGGTTCAATGAGCAGTTCTTC. As protein: CASSYSRAGGFNEQFF.